The entry below describes one T cell receptor beta chain. The CDR3 extends over 15 amino acids. From germline, CDR1 is SGHTA and CDR2 FQGNSA. The junction had 8 bases not matched to a gene; V was cut back by 5 bases and J by 5 bases. The data originate from a study of blood T cell repertoires in COVID-19. Background on the study: The United States, Italy and Spain provided the acute and convalescent COVID-19 samples. T cells, B-cell-depleted T cells, or PBMCs supplied cDNA or gDNA.

As handled by the study authors: Amplification with reference gene primers provided the estimates of nucleated cell counts. Assay used: immunoSEQ multiplex PCR; TCRdb lists only in-frame clones, some missing. V and J calls and clone size are those listed in that table; D and trimming were worked out from the DNA. In the table there are some 170,000 clones, roughly 90% of which are singletons. This chain connects TRBV7-2 to TRBJ2-2, with 7 bases lining up with TRBD2. Sequences were obtained from peripheral blood. This receptor was taken from a woman in her fifties or sixties with acute or convalescent COVID-19. The CDR3 DNA sequence: TGTGCCAGCAGCCGCATGGGGGGAGGGACCGGGGAGCTGTTTTTT. This translates into CASSRMGGGTGELFF.